Listed below are T cell receptor beta chains from one sample, sequenced in a study of STAT5B mutations in CD4+ large granular lymphocyte leukemia. TCRdb keeps only in-frame clones here, not all; method: immunoSEQ multiplex PCR. This sample carries 25,000 to 35,000 clones, roughly 72% of them seen once, and the ten largest clones take approximately 0.3%. Sequencing was done on a sample of CD4+ T cells from blood buffy coats. The receptor source for this set is a human donor in good health. The CDR3 runs from the conserved cysteine through the conserved F or W. The order of the fields is V gene, D gene, J gene, clone size, CDR3 DNA, CDR3 protein. The D gene is left open where the match is weak. Some rows mark clone size as missing; the rest say once, few, many or name a class of expanded clone.

V gene: TRBV7-2; D gene: .; J gene: TRBJ1-2; clone size: .; CDR3 DNA: TGTGCCAGCAGCTTCGCGGAGGGCGCGGGGGGCTACACCTTC; CDR3 protein: CASSFAEGAGGYTF
V gene: TRBV30; D gene: TRBD1; J gene: TRBJ1-5; clone size: .; CDR3 DNA: TGTGCCTGGAGTGTACAGGGGTCTGGCCAGCCCCAGCATTTT; CDR3 protein: CAWSVQGSGQPQHF
V gene: TRBV6-5; D gene: .; J gene: TRBJ1-4; clone size: .; CDR3 DNA: TGTGCCAGCAGCCCGGGGGCAACTAATGAAAAACTGTTTTTT; CDR3 protein: CASSPGATNEKLFF
V gene: TRBV11-3; D gene: .; J gene: TRBJ1-2; clone size: .; CDR3 DNA: TGTGCCAGCAGCTTACTTCAAGGGACATCAGGCTACACCTTC; CDR3 protein: CASSLLQGTSGYTF
V gene: TRBV11-3; D gene: .; J gene: TRBJ2-7; clone size: .; CDR3 DNA: TGTGCCAGCAGCCTGACAGAAGAGTACGAGCAGTACTTC; CDR3 protein: CASSLTEEYEQYF
V gene: TRBV27; D gene: TRBD1; J gene: TRBJ1-1; clone size: .; CDR3 DNA: TGTGCCAGCACTAGACAGGGGGAGGGCACTGAAGCTTTCTTT; CDR3 protein: CASTRQGEGTEAFF
V gene: TRBV18; D gene: TRBD1; J gene: TRBJ1-4; clone size: .; CDR3 DNA: TGTGCCAGCTCACCTCCGGGACAGGTGAGGGGGATTGGAAAACTGTTTTTT; CDR3 protein: CASSPPGQVRGIGKLFF
V gene: TRBV6-6; D gene: TRBD1; J gene: TRBJ1-1; clone size: .; CDR3 DNA: TGTGCCAGCAGGGGACAGTCAGGGTGGACTGAAGCTTTCTTT; CDR3 protein: CASRGQSGWTEAFF
V gene: TRBV7-9; D gene: .; J gene: TRBJ2-1; clone size: .; CDR3 DNA: TGTGCCAGCAGCTTAGCATTTCGAGGCGGAACAGACTACAATGAGCAGTTCTTC; CDR3 protein: CASSLAFRGGTDYNEQFF
V gene: TRBV7-2; D gene: TRBD2; J gene: TRBJ2-1; clone size: .; CDR3 DNA: TGTGCCAGCAGCTCCACTAGCGGGGGTTACAATGAGCAGTTCTTC; CDR3 protein: CASSSTSGGYNEQFF
V gene: TRBV2; D gene: TRBD2; J gene: TRBJ2-1; clone size: .; CDR3 DNA: TGTGCCAGCACCCTAGGGGGTAGCGGGAGGAATGAGCAGTTCTTC; CDR3 protein: CASTLGGSGRNEQFF
V gene: TRBV10-3; D gene: .; J gene: TRBJ2-3; clone size: .; CDR3 DNA: TGTGCCATCACGGCGGACAGAGAAGATACGCAGTATTTT; CDR3 protein: CAITADREDTQYF
V gene: TRBV11-3; D gene: TRBD1; J gene: TRBJ2-2; clone size: few; CDR3 DNA: TGTGCCACCCAAGGACAGGGGATCAACACCGGGGAGCTGTTTTTT; CDR3 protein: CATQGQGINTGELFF
V gene: TRBV19; D gene: TRBD2; J gene: TRBJ2-5; clone size: .; CDR3 DNA: TGTGCCAGTAGTACTAAAGGACTAGACACAGAGACCCAGTACTTC; CDR3 protein: CASSTKGLDTETQYF
V gene: TRBV5-1; D gene: TRBD1; J gene: TRBJ1-6; clone size: few; CDR3 DNA: TGCGCCAGCAGCGCCGGGACAGGGGTTTCGTCACCCCTCCACTTT; CDR3 protein: CASSAGTGVSSPLHF
V gene: TRBV7-3; D gene: .; J gene: TRBJ1-2; clone size: .; CDR3 DNA: TGTGCCAGCAGCTTAACGATTGTGGGCGGCTACACCTTC; CDR3 protein: CASSLTIVGGYTF
V gene: TRBV27; D gene: .; J gene: TRBJ2-3; clone size: once; CDR3 DNA: TGTGCCAGCATAAAGGGACCGCCATACACAGATACGCAGTATTTT; CDR3 protein: CASIKGPPYTDTQYF
V gene: TRBV2; D gene: .; J gene: TRBJ2-1; clone size: .; CDR3 DNA: TGTGCCAGCACCCACCTAGCGCAGAGCTACAATGAGCAGTTCTTC; CDR3 protein: CASTHLAQSYNEQFF
V gene: TRBV6-5; D gene: .; J gene: TRBJ2-2; clone size: .; CDR3 DNA: TGTGCCAGCAGTTACGAAACAAGGGGGGAGCTGTTTTTT; CDR3 protein: CASSYETRGELFF
V gene: TRBV27; D gene: .; J gene: TRBJ1-5; clone size: .; CDR3 DNA: TGTGCCAGCAGTTTCGGAGGGAAATATCAGCCCCAGCATTTT; CDR3 protein: CASSFGGKYQPQHF
V gene: TRBV27; D gene: TRBD2; J gene: TRBJ2-3; clone size: .; CDR3 DNA: TGTGCCAGCCATAGACTAGCGGGCACAGATACGCAGTATTTT; CDR3 protein: CASHRLAGTDTQYF
V gene: TRBV28; D gene: .; J gene: TRBJ1-1; clone size: few; CDR3 DNA: TGTGCCAGCAGTCCCCGGACCGTACTTTTAACTTTCTTT; CDR3 protein: CASSPRTVLLTFF
V gene: TRBV5-6; D gene: TRBD1; J gene: TRBJ1-1; clone size: .; CDR3 DNA: TGTGCCAGCAGCTTGTTGGCCCCCCGGACAGGAGGCGTTGGGGCTTTCTTT; CDR3 protein: CASSLLAPRTGGVGAFF
V gene: TRBV5-1; D gene: TRBD2; J gene: TRBJ2-7; clone size: .; CDR3 DNA: TGCGCCAGCAGCTTGGCGGGAGGGATCTCCTACGAGCAGTACTTC; CDR3 protein: CASSLAGGISYEQYF
V gene: TRBV14; D gene: TRBD2; J gene: TRBJ2-3; clone size: .; CDR3 DNA: TGTGCCAGCAGCCGAGGACTAGCGGGGGGATACACAGATACGCAGTATTTT; CDR3 protein: CASSRGLAGGYTDTQYF
V gene: TRBV5-1; D gene: TRBD1; J gene: TRBJ2-1; clone size: few; CDR3 DNA: TGCGCCAGCAGCCCAGGACAGGGGGTTTACAATGAGCAGTTCTTC; CDR3 protein: CASSPGQGVYNEQFF
V gene: TRBV21-1; D gene: .; J gene: TRBJ2-1; clone size: .; CDR3 DNA: TGTGCCAGCAGCAAAGGGGGACTAGAGGTTGAGCAGTTCTTC; CDR3 protein: CASSKGGLEVEQFF
V gene: TRBV11-3; D gene: TRBD1; J gene: TRBJ1-1; clone size: few; CDR3 DNA: TGTGCCAGCAGCTTGACAGGGAGGGGAGCTTTCTTT; CDR3 protein: CASSLTGRGAFF
V gene: TRBV4-3; D gene: TRBD2; J gene: TRBJ2-3; clone size: .; CDR3 DNA: TGCGCCAGCAGCTCAGACGGGACTAGCGGTCTTTCTAGCACAGATACGCAGTATTTT; CDR3 protein: CASSSDGTSGLSSTDTQYF
V gene: TRBV5-4; D gene: TRBD1; J gene: TRBJ1-2; clone size: once; CDR3 DNA: TGTGCCAGCAGCTCTTGGGACAGGGAGGGTAACTATGGCTACACCTTC; CDR3 protein: CASSSWDREGNYGYTF
V gene: TRBV7-2; D gene: .; J gene: TRBJ2-7; clone size: .; CDR3 DNA: TGTGCCAGCAGCCTCCCGGGAAGGGAGGAGAAGCAGTACTTC; CDR3 protein: CASSLPGREEKQYF
V gene: TRBV6-5; D gene: .; J gene: TRBJ2-7; clone size: once; CDR3 DNA: TGTGCCAGCAGTCGCGGGACTTCCAGCTCCTACGAGCAGTACTTC; CDR3 protein: CASSRGTSSSYEQYF
V gene: TRBV7-8; D gene: TRBD2; J gene: TRBJ2-3; clone size: once; CDR3 DNA: TGTGCCAGCAGCTTAGCGCTAGCGGGAGATACAGATACGCAGTATTTT; CDR3 protein: CASSLALAGDTDTQYF
V gene: TRBV6-1; D gene: .; J gene: TRBJ1-1; clone size: few; CDR3 DNA: TGTGCCAGCCCGAGATTCGGTGAAGCTTTCTTT; CDR3 protein: CASPRFGEAFF
V gene: TRBV11-3; D gene: .; J gene: TRBJ1-4; clone size: .; CDR3 DNA: TGTGCCAGCAGGGAGGGAGTATTCGCAACTAATGAAAAACTGTTTTTT; CDR3 protein: CASREGVFATNEKLFF
V gene: TRBV5-4; D gene: TRBD1; J gene: TRBJ2-7; clone size: .; CDR3 DNA: TGTGCCAGCAGCGTGCCTCTAGGGGGCGCATTCAACGAGCAGTACTTC; CDR3 protein: CASSVPLGGAFNEQYF
V gene: TRBV11-2; D gene: .; J gene: TRBJ2-3; clone size: .; CDR3 DNA: TGTGCCAGCGGAGAGGGAGGCCGCACAGATACGCAGTATTTT; CDR3 protein: CASGEGGRTDTQYF
V gene: TRBV12-5; D gene: TRBD2; J gene: TRBJ2-5; clone size: .; CDR3 DNA: TGTGCTAGTGCCCCCCGGGACTATCAAGAGACCCAGTACTTC; CDR3 protein: CASAPRDYQETQYF
V gene: TRBV7-3; D gene: TRBD2; J gene: TRBJ2-1; clone size: few; CDR3 DNA: TGTGCCAGCAGCGCTTTGGGACTAGCGGGACCCGAGGGGTCCTACAATGAGCAGTTCTTC; CDR3 protein: CASSALGLAGPEGSYNEQFF
V gene: TRBV11-3; D gene: .; J gene: TRBJ2-7; clone size: .; CDR3 DNA: TGTGCCAGCAGCTTAGTCCGGGGGCCAGGAGAGCAGTACTTC; CDR3 protein: CASSLVRGPGEQYF
V gene: TRBV18; D gene: .; J gene: TRBJ2-3; clone size: .; CDR3 DNA: TGTGCCAGCTCATCACAGGGTACACATACGCAGTATTTT; CDR3 protein: CASSSQGTHTQYF
V gene: TRBV28; D gene: .; J gene: TRBJ1-2; clone size: .; CDR3 DNA: TGTGCCAGCAGTTTACCCCCAGTAAATGGCTACACCTTC; CDR3 protein: CASSLPPVNGYTF
V gene: TRBV9; D gene: TRBD1; J gene: TRBJ2-5; clone size: .; CDR3 DNA: TGTGCCAGCAGCTTGGGACAGGGTGAGGTTGAGACCCAGTACTTC; CDR3 protein: CASSLGQGEVETQYF
V gene: TRBV5-1; D gene: .; J gene: TRBJ2-1; clone size: .; CDR3 DNA: TGCGCCAGCAGCTTGGGGCCGGGAGAAGGGTCCTATGAGCAGTTCTTC; CDR3 protein: CASSLGPGEGSYEQFF
V gene: TRBV6-5; D gene: TRBD1; J gene: TRBJ2-5; clone size: .; CDR3 DNA: TGTGCCAGCAGGGGCAGGGGGCAAGAGACCCAGTACTTC; CDR3 protein: CASRGRGQETQYF
V gene: TRBV6-6; D gene: .; J gene: TRBJ1-1; clone size: .; CDR3 DNA: TGTGCCAGCACCTATCGAGGTGTCGAAGCTTTCTTT; CDR3 protein: CASTYRGVEAFF
V gene: TRBV11-1; D gene: TRBD1; J gene: TRBJ1-6; clone size: once; CDR3 DNA: TGTGCCAGCAGCTTTCCAGGGGGGGATTCACCCCTCCACTTT; CDR3 protein: CASSFPGGDSPLHF
V gene: TRBV2; D gene: .; J gene: TRBJ1-4; clone size: few; CDR3 DNA: TGTGCCAGCACGATAGGGAATGAAAAACTGTTTTTT; CDR3 protein: CASTIGNEKLFF
V gene: TRBV6-5; D gene: .; J gene: TRBJ1-4; clone size: .; CDR3 DNA: TGTGCCAGCAGTACAGGCACTGCAACTAATGAAAAACTGTTTTTT; CDR3 protein: CASSTGTATNEKLFF
V gene: TRBV2; D gene: .; J gene: TRBJ2-7; clone size: few; CDR3 DNA: TGTGCCAGCAGTGGGACCTACGAGCAGTACTTC; CDR3 protein: CASSGTYEQYF
V gene: TRBV7-9; D gene: .; J gene: TRBJ2-1; clone size: .; CDR3 DNA: TGTGCCAGCAGCTTAGTGACTCACAATGAGCAGTTCTTC; CDR3 protein: CASSLVTHNEQFF